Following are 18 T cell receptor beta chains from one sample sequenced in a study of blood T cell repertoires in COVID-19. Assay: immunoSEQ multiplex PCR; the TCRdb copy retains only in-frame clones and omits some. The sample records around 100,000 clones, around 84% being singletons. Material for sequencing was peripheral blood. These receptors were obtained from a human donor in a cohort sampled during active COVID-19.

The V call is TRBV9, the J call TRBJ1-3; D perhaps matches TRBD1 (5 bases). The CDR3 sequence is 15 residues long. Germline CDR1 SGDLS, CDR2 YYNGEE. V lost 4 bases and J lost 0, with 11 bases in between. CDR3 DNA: TGTGCCAGCAGCCCCGGACACGGCTCTGGAAACACCATATATTTT. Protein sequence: CASSPGHGSGNTIYF.

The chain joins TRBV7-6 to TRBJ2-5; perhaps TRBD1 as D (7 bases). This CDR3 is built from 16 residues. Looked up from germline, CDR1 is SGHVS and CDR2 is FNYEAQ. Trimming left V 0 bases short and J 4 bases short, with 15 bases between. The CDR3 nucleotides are TGTGCCAGCAGCTTAGCTAGGAGGGGGCTCGGAGAGACCCAGTACTTC. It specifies CASSLARRGLGETQYF. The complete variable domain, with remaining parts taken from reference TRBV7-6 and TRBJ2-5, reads GAGVSQSPRYKVTKRGQDVALRCDPISGHVSLYWYRQALGQGPEFLTYFNYEAQQDKSGLPNDRFSAERPEGSISTLTIQRTEQRDSAMYRCASSLARRGLGETQYFGPGTRLLVL.

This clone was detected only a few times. The CDR3 bases are TGTGCCAGCACCAACCCGGCAGGGCGCACTGAAGCTTTCTTT. Amino acid sequence: CASTNPAGRTEAFF. This chain joins TRBV28 and TRBJ1-1; tentative D call: TRBD1 (5 bases). The CDR3 contains 14 residues. V lost 7 bases, J lost 4 bases, and 16 bases lay in between. Germline assignment: CDR1 MDHEN and CDR2 SYDVKM.

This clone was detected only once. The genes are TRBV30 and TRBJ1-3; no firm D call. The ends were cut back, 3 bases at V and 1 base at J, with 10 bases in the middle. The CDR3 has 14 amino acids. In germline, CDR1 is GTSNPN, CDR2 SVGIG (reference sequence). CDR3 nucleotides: TGTGCCTGGAGAGGCCGGGTATCTGGAAACACCATATATTTT. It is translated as CAWRGRVSGNTIYF.

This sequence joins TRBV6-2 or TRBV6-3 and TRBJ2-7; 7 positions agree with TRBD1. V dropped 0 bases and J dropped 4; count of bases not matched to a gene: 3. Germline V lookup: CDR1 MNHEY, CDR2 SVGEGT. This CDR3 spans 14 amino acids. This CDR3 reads CASSYSGTAYEQYF. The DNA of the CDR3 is TGTGCCAGCAGTTACTCAGGGACAGCGTACGAGCAGTACTTC.

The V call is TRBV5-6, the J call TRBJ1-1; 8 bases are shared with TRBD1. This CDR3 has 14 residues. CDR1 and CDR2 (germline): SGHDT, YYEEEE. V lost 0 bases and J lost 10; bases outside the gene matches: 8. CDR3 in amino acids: CASSLGLDRDPAFF. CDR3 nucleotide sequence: TGTGCCAGCAGCTTGGGGTTGGACAGGGATCCAGCTTTCTTT.

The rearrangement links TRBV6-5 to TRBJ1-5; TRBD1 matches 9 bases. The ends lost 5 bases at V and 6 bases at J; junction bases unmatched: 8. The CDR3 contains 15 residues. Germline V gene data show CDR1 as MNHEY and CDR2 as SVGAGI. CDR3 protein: CASSPTGGLGQPQHF. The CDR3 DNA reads TGTGCCAGCAGTCCTACAGGGGGCCTTGGTCAGCCCCAGCATTTT.

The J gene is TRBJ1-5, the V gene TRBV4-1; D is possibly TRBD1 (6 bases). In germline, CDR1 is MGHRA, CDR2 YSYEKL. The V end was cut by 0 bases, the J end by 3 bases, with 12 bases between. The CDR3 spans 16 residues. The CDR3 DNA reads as TGCGCCAGCAGCCAAGAAGAGGGGGGGGCCAATCAGCCCCAGCATTTT. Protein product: CASSQEEGGANQPQHF.

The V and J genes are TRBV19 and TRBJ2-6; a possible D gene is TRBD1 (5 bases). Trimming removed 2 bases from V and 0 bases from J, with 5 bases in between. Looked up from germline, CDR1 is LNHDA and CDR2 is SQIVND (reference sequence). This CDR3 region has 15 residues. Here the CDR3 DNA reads TGTGCCAGTAGTATAAGGGGCTCTGGGGCCAACGTCCTGACTTTC. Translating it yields CASSIRGSGANVLTF.

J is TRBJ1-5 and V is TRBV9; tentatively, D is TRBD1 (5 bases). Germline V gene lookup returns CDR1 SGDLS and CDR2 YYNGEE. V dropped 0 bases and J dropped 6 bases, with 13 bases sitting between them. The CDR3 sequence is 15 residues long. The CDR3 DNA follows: TGTGCCAGCAGCGTAGACGGGCAAGGGGTTCAGCCCCAGCATTTT. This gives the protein CASSVDGQGVQPQHF.

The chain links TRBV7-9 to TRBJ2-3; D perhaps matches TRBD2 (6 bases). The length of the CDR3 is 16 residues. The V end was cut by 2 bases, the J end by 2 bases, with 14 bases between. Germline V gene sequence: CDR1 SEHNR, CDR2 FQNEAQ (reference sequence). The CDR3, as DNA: TGTGCCAGCAGCTTATTGGGAGGAAGGAACACAGATACGCAGTATTTT. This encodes CASSLLGGRNTDTQYF.

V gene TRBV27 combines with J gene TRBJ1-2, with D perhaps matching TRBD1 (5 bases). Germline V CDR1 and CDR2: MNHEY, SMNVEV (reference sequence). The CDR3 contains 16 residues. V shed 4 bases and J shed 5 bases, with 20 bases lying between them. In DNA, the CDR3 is TGTGCCAGCAGTTCCTCTGGGTCAGGGACTATTTATGGCTACACCTTC. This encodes CASSSSGSGTIYGYTF.

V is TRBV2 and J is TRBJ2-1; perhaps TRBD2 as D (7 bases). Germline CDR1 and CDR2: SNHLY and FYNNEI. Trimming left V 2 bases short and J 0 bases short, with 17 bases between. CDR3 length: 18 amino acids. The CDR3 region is CASSENRGALSSYNEQFF. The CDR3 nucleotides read TGTGCCAGCAGTGAAAACCGGGGGGCGTTGAGCTCCTACAATGAGCAGTTCTTC.

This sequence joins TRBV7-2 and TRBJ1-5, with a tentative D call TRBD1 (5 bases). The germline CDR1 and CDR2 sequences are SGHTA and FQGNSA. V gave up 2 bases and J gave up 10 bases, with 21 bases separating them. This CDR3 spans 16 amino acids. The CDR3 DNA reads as TGTGCCAGCAGCTTACACGGGCAGGGAGGGCCAAACCCCCAGCATTTT. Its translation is CASSLHGQGGPNPQHF.

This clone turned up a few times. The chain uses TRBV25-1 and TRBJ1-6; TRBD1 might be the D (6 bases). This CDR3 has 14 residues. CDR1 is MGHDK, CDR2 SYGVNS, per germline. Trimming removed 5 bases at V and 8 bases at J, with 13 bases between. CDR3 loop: CASSPTGYDSPLHF. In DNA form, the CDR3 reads TGTGCCAGCAGTCCTACAGGGTATGATTCACCCCTCCACTTT.

CDR3 region: CASSRRQAPYGYTF. In DNA form, the CDR3 reads TGTGCCAGCAGTCGCCGACAGGCGCCCTATGGCTACACCTTC. This rearrangement joins TRBV27 to TRBJ1-2; D is possibly TRBD1 (6 bases). Trimming left V 5 bases short and J 4 bases short, with 14 bases between. CDR3 length: 14 amino acids. CDR1 and CDR2 from the germline V gene are MNHEY and SMNVEV (reference sequence).

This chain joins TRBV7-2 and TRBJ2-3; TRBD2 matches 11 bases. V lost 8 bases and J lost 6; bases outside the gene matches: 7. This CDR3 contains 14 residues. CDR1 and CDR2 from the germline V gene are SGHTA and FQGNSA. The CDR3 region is CASAETSGADTQYF. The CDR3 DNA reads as TGTGCCAGCGCAGAGACTAGCGGGGCGGATACGCAGTATTTT. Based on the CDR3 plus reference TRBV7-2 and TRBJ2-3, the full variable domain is GAGVSQSPSNKVTEKGKDVELRCDPISGHTALYWYRQSLGQGLEFLIYFQGNSAPDKSGLPSDRFSAERTGGSVSTLTIQRTQQEDSAVYLCASAETSGADTQYFGPGTRLTVL.

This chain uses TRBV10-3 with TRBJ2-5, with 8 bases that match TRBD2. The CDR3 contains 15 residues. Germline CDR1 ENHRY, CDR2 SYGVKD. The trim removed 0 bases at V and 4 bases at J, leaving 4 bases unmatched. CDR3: CAISESTGGAETQYF. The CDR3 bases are TGTGCCATCAGTGAGTCTACGGGGGGGGCAGAGACCCAGTACTTC.